This TCR beta chain was captured in a study of cytomegalovirus exposure and HLA in healthy donors. Overall study context: Among a few hundred genotyped donors, around 80% fell in the Caucasian-associated ancestry cluster. Notes on the study in general: Some TCR beta chains (roughly 150 of them) were listed as cytomegalovirus-associated. An apparent linkage of common viral pathogens to several of the most significant clusters emerged in a later analysis. Some public TCRs appeared in many individuals, while most sequences were rare.

The junction had 9 bases not matched to a gene; V was cut back by 0 bases and J by 4 bases. Per the germline V gene, CDR1 is SGHDT and CDR2 is YYEEEE. This CDR3 has 16 residues. PCR primers comprised 60 Vbeta and 13 Jbeta primers. This table comes from immunoSEQ multiplex PCR, and its TCRdb copy is limited to in-frame clones, with some not included. The table shows about 150,000 clones, with 80% to 90% occurring only once. On this clone: Its target is unknown.

This receptor was obtained from a girl under 18 in good health and CMV-seropositive. This chain connects TRBV5-6 to TRBJ1-1, with TRBD1 identical over 7 bases. What was sequenced was PBMCs. The DNA of the CDR3 is TGTGCCAGCAGCTTGGAACCAGGGGGTGAGGGCACTGAAGCTTTCTTT. Translated, it gives CASSLEPGGEGTEAFF.